This T cell receptor beta chain appears in the sequencing data of a study of CDR3 diversity in severe acne (dated by TCRdb to the late 2010s). This clonotype showed up just a few times. The specificity of this receptor is unknown. Base qualities were left out, and no much larger clone turns up one base away. The CDR3, from cysteine to phenylalanine, totals 17 residues. Just the 51-base CDR3 DNA is kept, in frame starting at base 1. V is clipped by 5 bases and J by 6 bases, and the sequence between their germline boundaries is 22 bases long. As encoded in the germline V gene (reference sequence), CDR1 is MNHNY while CDR2 is SVGAGI. The method behind the library was PCR. TCRdb lists the instrument as Illumina HiSeq 2000. TCRdb passed the public sequencing reads through fastp at Q25 and MiXCR, retaining productive beta sequences. Every CDR3 protein is listed once, alongside the most common genes and DNA of its rows. Recorded for this sample are approximately 79,000 distinct CDR3 sequences; about 48% of them occurred a single time. In total, the top ten clones hold 9.5% to 13% of the sample.

This receptor was taken from a male donor in good health, serving as a control. The chain couples TRBV6-6 to TRBJ2-2, with TRBD2 as a weak D call on 7 bases. Sequenced sample: blood. The DNA is as follows: TGTGCCAGCAGTCGACGAGCGGGACAATTGGAGGCCGGGGAGCTGTTTTTT. Translated, it reads CASSRRAGQLEAGELFF.